This T cell receptor (beta chain) was recorded in a study of T-cell memory formation after mild COVID-19. Germline-derived CDR1 and CDR2 are GTSNPN and SVGIG (reference sequence). The V segment lost 7 bases and the J segment 8 bases; nucleotides outside the gene matches: 14. This CDR3 contains 14 residues. Study findings and constraints: Clones which contracted sat mainly in CM and EM if CD4+, and in EMRA if CD8+.

This clonotype was seen only a few times. Its specificity is unknown. TCRdb recomputed calls from the 5' RACE reads with MiXCR, one row per CDR3 protein. The table lists about 560,000 distinct CDR3 sequences, about 20% of them singletons. This chain connects TRBV30 to TRBJ1-2; 9 bases map to TRBD1. This TCR was recovered from an adult woman who had mild COVID-19 (a few samples of this study predate the infection). Cell type and time point are not known. The sample was PBMCs or a T cell subset sorted from them (not recorded which). This CDR3 reads CASSPGQGTRGYTF. The CDR3 DNA reads TGTGCCTCTTCACCGGGACAGGGTACAAGAGGCTACACCTTC.